This TCR beta chain is from a study of shared clonotypes between healthy human individuals. As for the study in general: Three plates were used per donor for CD4 naive, three for CD4 memory, two for CD8 naive and one for CD8 memory. General study findings and limits: Naive CD4 clonotypes were shared across a handful of donors at 4.5% to 6%. Richness estimates generally favored naive over memory subsets.

About this clone: The antigen is not known.

Naive CD8 cells lacked CD45RO and underwent positive selection for CCR7, leaving out terminally differentiated effector memory CD45RA+ cells. Only Caucasian adults living in Nashville, Tennessee served as donors. The CDR3 is 14 residues long. CDR1 and CDR2 (germline): PRHDT, FYEKMQ (reference sequence). Trimming took 5 bases from V and 5 from J; bases not matched to a gene: 8. Produced via immunoSEQ multiplex PCR; TCRdb's table is partial and in-frame only. The sample includes approximately 2,000,000 clones, around 93% of them seen just once. This chain uses TRBV13 with TRBJ2-5, with 7 positions matching TRBD2. The TCR was taken from a man between 18 and 35 years old in good health. Some clones in this sample may be carry-over from other donors' samples. Specimen: naive CD8+ T cells from PBMCs. DNA for the CDR3: TGTGCCAGCAGCCCTCAGCGGGGCGGGGAGACCCAGTACTTC. This translates into CASSPQRGGETQYF.